What follows are 11 T cell receptor beta chains derived from one specimen sequenced in a study of control samples from healthy donors and cancer patients. Sequenced by immunoSEQ multiplex PCR; TCRdb stores in-frame clones only, minus some. The repertoire holds 130,000 or so clones, with about 90% as singletons. The sample comprised blood. These receptors came from a man between 18 and 29 years old in good health.

The chain links TRBV3-1 (or the pseudogene TRBV3-2) to TRBJ1-2; TRBD1 matches 7 bases. The germline gives CDR1 LGHDT, CDR2 YNNKEL (reference sequence). This CDR3 spans 14 amino acids. The V and J ends lost 4 bases and 4 bases, in that order; junction bases with no gene match: 6. CDR3 amino acids: CASSPQGRSYGYTF. The CDR3, as DNA: TGTGCCAGCAGCCCACAGGGGCGTTCCTATGGCTACACCTTC.

The rearrangement joins TRBV29-1 to TRBJ1-3; no reliable D call. V lost 7 bases, J lost 0 bases, and 10 bases lay in between. From germline, CDR1 is SQVTM and CDR2 ANQGSEA. CDR3 length: 13 amino acids. The CDR3 is CSATRTSGNTIYF. The CDR3 coding sequence is TGCAGCGCTACACGGACCTCTGGAAACACCATATATTTT.

The J gene is TRBJ2-1, the V gene TRBV28; D gene unclear. V was pared by 2 bases and J by 3 bases, with 8 bases between. Germline V gives CDR1 MDHEN, CDR2 SYDVKM. The length of the CDR3 is 14 residues. The CDR3, as DNA: TGTGCCAGCAGTTTAATAGGCAACTACAATGAGCAGTTCTTC. Translating gives CASSLIGNYNEQFF.

The rearrangement uses TRBV10-3 and TRBJ1-6, with D perhaps TRBD1 (5 bases). This CDR3 is 14 amino acids long. V was clipped by 0 bases and J by 6 bases, with 6 bases between them. Looked up from germline, CDR1 is ENHRY and CDR2 is SYGVKD. CDR3 loop: CAISESGVNSPLHF. DNA for the CDR3: TGTGCCATCAGTGAGTCAGGGGTTAATTCACCCCTCCACTTT.

This rearrangement joins TRBV12-3 or TRBV12-4 to TRBJ1-1; D is uncertain. V gave up 0 bases and J gave up 1 base, with 3 bases separating them. The CDR3 is 13 residues long. CDR3 residues: CASSLAGNTEAFF. The DNA for the CDR3 is TGTGCCAGCAGTTTAGCGGGGAACACTGAAGCTTTCTTT.

The chain couples TRBV12-3 or TRBV12-4 to TRBJ1-1, with a weak D call TRBD1 (6 bases). Trimming took off 5 bases at V and 5 bases at J, with 9 bases between the two ends. CDR3 length equals 12 residues. CDR3 nucleotide sequence: TGTGCCAGCAGTCACAGGGAAACTGAAGCTTTCTTT. Amino acid sequence: CASSHRETEAFF.

This clone appeared a single time. The CDR3 loop reads CASSWTGEKEQYF. The CDR3 DNA reads TGTGCCAGCAGCTGGACAGGGGAAAAGGAGCAGTACTTC. The V and J genes are TRBV5-4 and TRBJ2-7, with 9 bases aligning to TRBD1. CDR1 and CDR2 (germline): SGHNT, YYREEE (reference sequence). The CDR3 loop spans 13 amino acids. The J segment lost 7 bases and the V segment lost 3 bases, leaving 5 bases of the junction unmatched.

This clone has just a few counts. The J gene is TRBJ1-1, the V gene TRBV12-5, with D uncertain. Trimming took off 2 bases at V and 11 bases at J, with 9 bases between the two ends. Germline V CDR1 and CDR2: LGHNT, FRNRAP. There are 11 residues in the CDR3. The CDR3 nucleotides read TGTGCTAGTGGTTTGTCCCGCTGGGCTTTCTTT. Translating gives CASGLSRWAFF.

This rearrangement joins TRBV6-5 to TRBJ1-2; D perhaps matches TRBD1 (6 bases). Between the trimmed V and J ends, which lost 6 bases and 5 bases, there was a span of 16 bases. Germline lookup yields CDR1 MNHEY and CDR2 SVGAGI. The length of the CDR3 is 14 residues. The CDR3 DNA reads TGTGCCAGCAGCCTTGAGGCAGGGGAATATGGCTACACCTTC. It yields the protein CASSLEAGEYGYTF.

V gene TRBV10-3 combines with J gene TRBJ2-5; D remains unclear. Between the trimmed V and J ends, which lost 0 bases and 2 bases, there was a span of 7 bases. The CDR3 totals 14 residues. Germline V gene sequence: CDR1 ENHRY, CDR2 SYGVKD. The CDR3 loop is CAISESQAQETQYF. The CDR3 DNA reads as TGTGCCATCAGTGAGTCGCAGGCTCAAGAGACCCAGTACTTC.

The chain is built from TRBV7-2 and TRBJ2-7; 13 nucleotides align to TRBD2. This CDR3 contains 15 residues. Germline lookup yields CDR1 SGHTA and CDR2 FQGNSA. V gave up 7 bases and J gave up 2 bases; unmatched junction bases: 5. The CDR3 DNA follows: TGTGCCAGCACTTGGACTAGCGGGGGTACCTACGAGCAGTACTTC. Translation gives CASTWTSGGTYEQYF.